These T cell receptor beta chains were read from a single sample in a study of beta chain features in type 1 diabetes. Method: immunoSEQ multiplex PCR; TCRdb's copy keeps in-frame clones and lacks some. The table includes some 290,000 clones, 14% detected once. Sequenced input: naive CD4+ T cells from blood. All receptors derive from a young man with type 1 diabetes. Each CDR3 is given with its conserved first and last residue. The D gene is left open where the match is weak. The size field is filled for only some rows; it gives once, few, many or a size class.

. TRBJ2-1 TRBD2 TRBV15 CATSRKREWDNEQFF TGTGCCACCAGCAGGAAGCGGGAGTGGGACAATGAGCAGTTCTTC
. TRBJ2-7 . TRBV5-4 CASSQGNSYEQYF TGTGCCAGCAGCCAGGGGAACTCCTACGAGCAGTACTTC
few TRBJ2-1 TRBD2 TRBV5-4 CASSQAGSSYNEQFF TGTGCCAGCAGCCAAGCGGGGAGCTCCTACAATGAGCAGTTCTTC
few TRBJ1-2 . TRBV28 CASSTEESYGYTF TGTGCCAGCAGTACCGAGGAGAGCTATGGCTACACCTTC
. TRBJ2-5 TRBD2 TRBV7-2 CASSSSGGVGTQYF TGTGCCAGCAGCTCCAGCGGGGGGGTGGGGACCCAGTACTTC
. TRBJ2-1 . TRBV15 CATSRGAAGNEQFF TGTGCCACCAGCAGAGGGGCAGCGGGTAATGAGCAGTTCTTC
few TRBJ2-2 TRBD2 TRBV10-3 CAISGSGTGELFF TGTGCCATTAGCGGGAGTGGGACCGGGGAGCTGTTTTTT
few TRBJ2-6 TRBD1 TRBV7-9 CASSLGQGAPGANVLTF TGTGCCAGCAGCTTGGGACAGGGGGCGCCCGGGGCCAACGTCCTGACTTTC
. TRBJ1-4 . TRBV29-1 CSVVSGGDEKLFF TGCAGCGTTGTTTCGGGGGGCGATGAAAAACTGTTTTTT
. TRBJ2-1 . TRBV28 CASRPGSYNEQFF TGTGCCAGTCGACCGGGATCCTACAATGAGCAGTTCTTC
. TRBJ1-2 TRBD1 TRBV5-4 CASRFPDRNYGYTF TGTGCCAGCAGGTTCCCGGACAGGAACTATGGCTACACCTTC
. TRBJ1-2 . TRBV2 CASRADSILRDGYTF TGTGCCAGCAGGGCGGACAGTATATTGCGAGATGGCTACACCTTC
few TRBJ1-3 TRBD1 TRBV5-1 CASSPQGAHGNTIYF TGCGCCAGCAGCCCTCAGGGGGCTCATGGAAACACCATATATTTT
few TRBJ2-5 TRBD2 TRBV4-1 CASSQDHGTSGRLQYF TGCGCCAGCAGCCAAGATCACGGGACTAGCGGGCGCCTCCAGTACTTC
. TRBJ2-5 TRBD2 TRBV7-2 CASSQLGTSGETQYF TGTGCCAGCAGCCAACTCGGGACTAGCGGAGAGACCCAGTACTTC
. TRBJ2-5 . TRBV6-5 CATKGGGETQYF TGTGCCACCAAGGGGGGAGGGGAGACCCAGTACTTC
. TRBJ1-2 . TRBV5-6 CASSLADGYTF TGTGCCAGCAGCTTGGCGGATGGCTACACCTTC
. TRBJ2-7 . TRBV6-6 CASSPQGYEQYF TGTGCCAGCAGCCCACAGGGCTACGAGCAGTACTTC
. TRBJ2-5 TRBD1 TRBV5-1 CASSQGARETQYF TGCGCCAGCAGCCAGGGGGCCAGGGAGACCCAGTACTTC
few TRBJ2-7 TRBD1 TRBV2 CASSRDSYEQYF TGTGCCAGCTCAAGGGACAGCTACGAGCAGTACTTC
. TRBJ2-5 . TRBV7-2 CASSYTGSVETQYF TGTGCCAGCAGCTATACAGGGAGTGTGGAGACCCAGTACTTC
. TRBJ1-4 . TRBV23-1 CASRTREEGQPTNEKLFF TGCGCCAGCAGGACCCGGGAGGAGGGGCAACCAACTAATGAAAAACTGTTTTTT
. TRBJ2-7 . TRBV28 CASSGTLTEQYF TGTGCCAGCAGCGGTACCCTTACCGAGCAGTACTTC
. TRBJ1-1 . TRBV30 CACSQNGATEAFF TGTGCCTGTAGCCAGAATGGGGCCACTGAAGCTTTCTTT
. TRBJ1-1 . TRBV5-4 CASSFQQGMNTEAFF TGTGCCAGCAGCTTTCAACAGGGAATGAACACTGAAGCTTTCTTT
few TRBJ2-1 TRBD2 TRBV7-9 CASSLTSGRIQINEQFF TGTGCCAGCAGCTTAACCAGCGGGAGGATCCAAATCAATGAGCAGTTCTTC
. TRBJ2-2 . TRBV15 CATSQRETGELFF TGTGCCACCAGTCAAAGAGAAACCGGGGAGCTGTTTTTT
. TRBJ1-2 . TRBV6-4 CASSAHHGANYGYTF TGTGCCAGCAGTGCCCATCACGGGGCTAACTATGGCTACACCTTC
. TRBJ1-5 TRBD1 TRBV2 CASRGQGGQPQHF TGTGCCAGCAGAGGACAGGGGGGCCAGCCCCAGCATTTT
few TRBJ2-4 . TRBV6-5 CATEGGAKNIQYF TGTGCCACGGAGGGAGGAGCCAAAAACATTCAGTACTTC
few TRBJ2-7 TRBD1 TRBV28 CASWDRASYEQYF TGTGCCAGTTGGGACAGGGCGTCCTACGAGCAGTACTTC
few TRBJ1-3 . TRBV4-2 CASSQFNRERETSGNTIYF TGTGCCAGCAGCCAATTTAACAGAGAGAGGGAGACCTCTGGAAACACCATATATTTT
few TRBJ1-4 TRBD1 TRBV2 CASGNRGAIEKLFF TGTGCCAGCGGAAACAGGGGCGCCATTGAAAAACTGTTTTTT
. TRBJ2-5 TRBD1 TRBV13 CASSSRQGETQYF TGTGCCAGCAGCTCCAGACAGGGAGAGACCCAGTACTTC
. TRBJ2-1 TRBD2 TRBV18 CASSPGLYNEQFF TGTGCCAGCTCACCGGGACTATACAATGAGCAGTTCTTC
few TRBJ1-1 . TRBV28 CASMGTNTEAFF TGTGCCAGCATGGGGACAAACACTGAAGCTTTCTTT
few TRBJ2-3 TRBD2 TRBV7-2 CASSPRGLAGGPGTDTQYF TGTGCCAGCAGCCCCCGGGGACTAGCGGGAGGGCCTGGCACAGATACGCAGTATTTT
few TRBJ1-2 TRBD1 TRBV15 CATQYRTGPLEDGYTF TGTGCCACCCAGTATAGGACAGGCCCCCTCGAGGATGGCTACACCTTC
few TRBJ2-3 TRBD2 TRBV29-1 CSTQTSGRRDTQYF TGCAGCACTCAGACTAGCGGGAGAAGAGATACGCAGTATTTT
. TRBJ2-7 TRBD1 TRBV5-6 CASSLTGASYEQYF TGTGCCAGCAGCTTAACAGGGGCTTCCTACGAGCAGTACTTC
few TRBJ2-3 TRBD2 TRBV11-2 CASSFGTSGRADTQYF TGTGCCAGCAGCTTTGGGACTAGCGGGAGGGCAGATACGCAGTATTTT
. TRBJ2-2 TRBD1 TRBV13 CASSFPGTGITGELFF TGTGCCAGCAGCTTCCCCGGGACAGGGATAACCGGGGAGCTGTTTTTT
few TRBJ2-5 . TRBV7-9 CASSLGYQETQYF TGTGCCAGCAGCTTAGGTTATCAAGAGACCCAGTACTTC
. TRBJ1-1 . TRBV15 CATSKQRVTEAFF TGTGCCACCTCCAAGCAGCGGGTCACTGAAGCTTTCTTT
. TRBJ1-4 TRBD1 TRBV28 CASSSSGTGNEKLFF TGTGCCAGCAGTTCCTCCGGGACAGGAAATGAAAAACTGTTTTTT
few TRBJ2-3 TRBD1 TRBV29-1 CSVDRDRALSTDTQYF TGCAGCGTTGACCGGGACAGGGCCTTAAGCACAGATACGCAGTATTTT
few TRBJ2-7 . TRBV18 CASSPYSYEQYF TGTGCCAGCTCACCGTACAGCTACGAGCAGTACTTC
few TRBJ1-4 TRBD1 TRBV30 CAWAERDRDEKLFF TGTGCCTGGGCGGAACGGGACAGGGACGAAAAACTGTTTTTT
few TRBJ2-6 . TRBV18 CASSPQNSGANVLTF TGTGCCAGCTCACCTCAGAATTCTGGGGCCAACGTCCTGACTTTC
. TRBJ2-3 TRBD2 TRBV11-2 CASSLEGTSGRRWGTDTQYF TGTGCCAGCAGCTTAGAGGGGACTAGCGGGAGGAGGTGGGGCACAGATACGCAGTATTTT
few TRBJ2-7 . TRBV28 CASSLGGSNYEQYF TGTGCCAGCAGTTTAGGGGGGAGCAACTACGAGCAGTACTTC
. TRBJ2-6 . TRBV6-5 CASSQFNSGANVLTF TGTGCCAGCAGTCAATTCAACTCTGGGGCCAACGTCCTGACTTTC
. TRBJ2-3 TRBD2 TRBV2 CASGAGISGRDTQYF TGTGCCAGTGGGGCCGGTATTAGCGGGAGAGATACGCAGTATTTT
few TRBJ2-3 TRBD1 TRBV19 CASSIQGGTDTQYF TGTGCCAGTAGTATACAGGGGGGCACAGATACGCAGTATTTT
few TRBJ2-5 . TRBV28 CASSLWGRTQKETQYF TGTGCCAGCAGTTTATGGGGGAGGACTCAAAAAGAGACCCAGTACTTC
. TRBJ1-1 . TRBV7-2 CASSSHPGSGNTEAFF TGTGCCAGCAGCTCCCACCCCGGTTCAGGGAACACTGAAGCTTTCTTT
few TRBJ1-1 . TRBV28 CASRQGQVRTEAFF TGTGCCAGCAGGCAAGGTCAGGTTCGGACTGAAGCTTTCTTT
. TRBJ2-1 TRBD2 TRBV7-2 CASSLQLAGANEQFF TGTGCCAGCAGCTTACAACTAGCGGGAGCAAATGAGCAGTTCTTC
. TRBJ1-1 . TRBV28 CASRVPGQMNTEAFF TGTGCCAGCAGGGTCCCTGGACAGATGAACACTGAAGCTTTCTTT